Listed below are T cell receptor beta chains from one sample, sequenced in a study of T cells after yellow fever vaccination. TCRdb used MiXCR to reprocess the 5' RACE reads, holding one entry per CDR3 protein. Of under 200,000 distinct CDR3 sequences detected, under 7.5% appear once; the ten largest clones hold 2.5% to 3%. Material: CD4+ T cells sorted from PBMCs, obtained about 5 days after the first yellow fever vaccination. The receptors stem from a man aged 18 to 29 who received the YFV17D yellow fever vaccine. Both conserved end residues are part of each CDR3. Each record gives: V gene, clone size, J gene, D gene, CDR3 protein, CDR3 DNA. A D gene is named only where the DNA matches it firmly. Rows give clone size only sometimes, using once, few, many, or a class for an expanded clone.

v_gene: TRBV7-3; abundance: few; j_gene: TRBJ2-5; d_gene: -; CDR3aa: CASSHGGRETQYF; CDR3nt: TGTGCCAGCAGCCACGGGGGTCGGGAGACCCAGTACTTC
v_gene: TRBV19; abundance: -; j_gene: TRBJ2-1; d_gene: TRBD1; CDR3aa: CASSIVWGQGGYEQFF; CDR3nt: TGTGCCAGTAGTATAGTTTGGGGACAGGGTGGGTATGAGCAGTTCTTC
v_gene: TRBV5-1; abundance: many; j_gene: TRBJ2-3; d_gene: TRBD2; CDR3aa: CASSPSGGALADTQYF; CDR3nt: TGCGCCAGCAGCCCTAGCGGGGGGGCTTTAGCAGATACGCAGTATTTT
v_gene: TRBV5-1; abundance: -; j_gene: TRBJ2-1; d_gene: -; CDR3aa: CASSGGVHNEQFF; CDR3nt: TGCGCCAGCAGCGGGGGAGTCCACAATGAGCAGTTCTTC
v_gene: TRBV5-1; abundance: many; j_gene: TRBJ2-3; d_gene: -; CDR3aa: CASSRGLAPDTQYF; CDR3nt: TGCGCCAGCAGCCGGGGCCTAGCGCCAGATACGCAGTATTTT
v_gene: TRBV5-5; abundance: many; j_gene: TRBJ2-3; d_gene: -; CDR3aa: CASSLVGVRTQYF; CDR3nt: TGTGCCAGCAGCTTGGTGGGGGTAAGAACGCAGTATTTT
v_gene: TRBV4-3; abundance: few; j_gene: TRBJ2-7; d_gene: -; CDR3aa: CASSHQGGGNYEQYF; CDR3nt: TGCGCCAGCAGCCACCAAGGGGGAGGAAACTACGAGCAGTACTTC
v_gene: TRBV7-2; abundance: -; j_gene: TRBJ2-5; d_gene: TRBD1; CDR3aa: CASSLPPGQPGETQYF; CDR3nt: TGTGCCAGCAGCTTACCACCGGGACAGCCAGGGGAGACCCAGTACTTC
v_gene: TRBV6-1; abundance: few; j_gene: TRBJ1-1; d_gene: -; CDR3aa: CASIKGFDTEAFF; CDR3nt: TGTGCCAGCATCAAGGGGTTTGACACTGAAGCTTTCTTT
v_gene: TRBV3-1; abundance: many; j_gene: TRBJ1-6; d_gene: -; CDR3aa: CASSGSFQTLSPLHF; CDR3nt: TGTGCCAGCAGCGGATCTTTTCAGACTCTTTCACCCCTCCACTTT
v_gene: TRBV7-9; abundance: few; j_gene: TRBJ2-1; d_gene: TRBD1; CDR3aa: CASSPPGTGLNEQFF; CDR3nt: TGTGCCAGCAGCCCCCCCGGGACAGGGCTGAATGAGCAGTTCTTC
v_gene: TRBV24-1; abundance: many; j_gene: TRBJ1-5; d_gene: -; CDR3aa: CATSGIDQPQHF; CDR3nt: TGTGCCACCAGTGGCATCGATCAGCCCCAGCATTTT
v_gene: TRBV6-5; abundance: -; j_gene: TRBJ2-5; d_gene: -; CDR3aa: CASSYSTAGWEKTQYF; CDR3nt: TGTGCCAGCAGTTACTCGACCGCGGGGTGGGAAAAGACCCAGTACTTC
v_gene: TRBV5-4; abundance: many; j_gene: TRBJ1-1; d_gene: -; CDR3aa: CASSSARNTEAFF; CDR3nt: TGTGCCAGCAGCTCCGCACGGAACACTGAAGCTTTCTTT
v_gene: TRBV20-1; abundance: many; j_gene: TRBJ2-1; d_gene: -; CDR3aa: CSARVVGPYEQFF; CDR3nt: TGCAGTGCTAGAGTAGTGGGCCCGTATGAGCAGTTCTTC
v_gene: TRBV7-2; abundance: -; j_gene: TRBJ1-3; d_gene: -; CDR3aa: CASQSSSGNTIYF; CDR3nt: TGTGCCAGTCAAAGCTCCTCTGGAAACACCATATATTTT
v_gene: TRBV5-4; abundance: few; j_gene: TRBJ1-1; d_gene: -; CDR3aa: CASSPGGTLNTEAFF; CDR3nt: TGTGCCAGCAGCCCCGGGGGGACCCTGAACACTGAAGCTTTCTTT
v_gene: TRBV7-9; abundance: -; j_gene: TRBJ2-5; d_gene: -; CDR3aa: CASSQIPGPPYF; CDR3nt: TGTGCCAGCAGCCAGATTCCGGGACCTCCGTACTTC
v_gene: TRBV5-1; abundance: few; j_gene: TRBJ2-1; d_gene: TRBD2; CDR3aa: CASSGTSNNNEQFF; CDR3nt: TGCGCCAGCAGCGGGACTAGCAACAACAATGAGCAGTTCTTC
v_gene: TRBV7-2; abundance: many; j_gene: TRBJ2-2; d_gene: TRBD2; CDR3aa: CASSLTRTSAGELFF; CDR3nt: TGTGCCAGCAGCCTCACGCGGACTAGCGCCGGGGAGCTGTTTTTT
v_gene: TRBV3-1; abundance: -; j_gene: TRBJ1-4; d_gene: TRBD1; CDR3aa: CASSGFGTGEKLFF; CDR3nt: TGTGCCAGCAGCGGGTTCGGGACAGGAGAAAAACTGTTTTTT
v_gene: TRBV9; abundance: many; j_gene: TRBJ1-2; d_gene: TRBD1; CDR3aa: CASSGTGAGYGYTF; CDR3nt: TGTGCCAGCAGCGGCACAGGGGCCGGCTATGGCTACACCTTC
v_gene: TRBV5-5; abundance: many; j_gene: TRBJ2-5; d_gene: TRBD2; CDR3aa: CASSRGLAANQETQYF; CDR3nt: TGTGCCAGCAGCAGAGGACTAGCGGCAAACCAAGAGACCCAGTACTTC
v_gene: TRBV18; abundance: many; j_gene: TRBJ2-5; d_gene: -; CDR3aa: CASSPSSGTTETQYF; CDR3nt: TGTGCCAGCTCACCAAGTTCAGGGACCACGGAGACCCAGTACTTC